Listed here is a single T cell receptor (beta chain). The CDR3 is 14 amino acids. Germline loops: CDR1 SGHAT, CDR2 FQNNGV. V dropped 2 bases and J dropped 2 bases, with 9 bases sitting between them. The source of the sample is a study of tumor T cells in aggressive B-cell lymphoma. Data came from immunoSEQ multiplex PCR; TCRdb stores just in-frame clones and leaves some out. The table shows fewer than 6,500 clones, with over 90% occurring only once. The sample consisted of tumor tissue. This TCR derives from an adult with diffuse large B cell lymphoma. This chain uses TRBV11-2 with TRBJ2-5; unclear D gene. Here the CDR3 reads CASSLSNSQETQYF. The CDR3 coding sequence is TGTGCCAGCAGCTTATCTAACTCGCAAGAGACCCAGTACTTC.